The clone carrying this T cell receptor (beta chain) was picked up one time. This record comes from a study of blood T cell repertoires in COVID-19. The CDR3 totals 15 residues. Germline values: CDR1 MDHEN, CDR2 SYDVKM. Trimming at V came to 2 bases and at J to 3 bases, leaving 4 bases not matched to a gene. Sequencing was performed with immunoSEQ multiplex PCR; in TCRdb, only in-frame clones are kept and a portion is missing. Of around 70,000 clones detected, under 90% appear once; the ten largest clones hold around a sixth. The chain carries TRBV28 and TRBJ1-2; the match to TRBD1 covers 9 bases. The receptor's source is a man aged 70-80 years who had recovered from COVID-19. The specimen was peripheral blood. The CDR3 DNA reads TGTGCCAGCAGTTTACCCAGGACAGGGGACTATGGCTACACCTTC. Translation gives CASSLPRTGDYGYTF.